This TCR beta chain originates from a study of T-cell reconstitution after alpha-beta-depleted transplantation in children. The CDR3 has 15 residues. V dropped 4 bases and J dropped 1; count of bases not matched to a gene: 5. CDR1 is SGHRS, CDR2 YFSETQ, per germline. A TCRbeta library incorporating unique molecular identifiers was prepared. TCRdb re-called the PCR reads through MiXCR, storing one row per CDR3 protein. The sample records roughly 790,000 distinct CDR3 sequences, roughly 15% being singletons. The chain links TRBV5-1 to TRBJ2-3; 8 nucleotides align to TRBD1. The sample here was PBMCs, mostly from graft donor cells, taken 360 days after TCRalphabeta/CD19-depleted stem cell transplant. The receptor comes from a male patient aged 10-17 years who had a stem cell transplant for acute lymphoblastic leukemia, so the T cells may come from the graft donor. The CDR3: CASSTSGGGTDTQYF. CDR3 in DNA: TGCGCCAGCAGCACTTCAGGGGGCGGCACAGATACGCAGTATTTT.